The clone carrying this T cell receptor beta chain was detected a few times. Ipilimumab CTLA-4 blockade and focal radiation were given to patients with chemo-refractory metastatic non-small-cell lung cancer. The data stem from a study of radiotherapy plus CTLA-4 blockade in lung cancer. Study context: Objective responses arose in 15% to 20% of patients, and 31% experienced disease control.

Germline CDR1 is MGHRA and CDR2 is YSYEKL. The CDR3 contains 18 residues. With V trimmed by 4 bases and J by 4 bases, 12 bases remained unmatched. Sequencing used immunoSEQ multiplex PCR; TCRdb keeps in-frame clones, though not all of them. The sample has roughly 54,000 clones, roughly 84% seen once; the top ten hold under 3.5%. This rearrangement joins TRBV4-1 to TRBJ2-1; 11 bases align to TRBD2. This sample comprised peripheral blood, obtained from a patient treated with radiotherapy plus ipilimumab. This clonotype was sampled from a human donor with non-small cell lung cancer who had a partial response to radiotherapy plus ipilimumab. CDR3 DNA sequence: TGCGCCAGCAGCCTATTTAGCGGGGGGGCCGGGTCGTACAATGAGCAGTTCTTC. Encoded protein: CASSLFSGGAGSYNEQFF.